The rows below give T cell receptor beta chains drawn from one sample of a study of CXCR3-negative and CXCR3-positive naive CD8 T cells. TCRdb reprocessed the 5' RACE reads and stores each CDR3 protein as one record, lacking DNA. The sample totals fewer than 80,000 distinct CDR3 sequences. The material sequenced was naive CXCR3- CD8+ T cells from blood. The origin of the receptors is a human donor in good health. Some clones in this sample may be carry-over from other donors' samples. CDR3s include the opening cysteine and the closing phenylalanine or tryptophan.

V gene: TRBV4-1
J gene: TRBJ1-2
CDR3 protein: CASSQNLQDSNYGYTF

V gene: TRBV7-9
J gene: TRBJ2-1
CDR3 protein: CASSQPNEQFF

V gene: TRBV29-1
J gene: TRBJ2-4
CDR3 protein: CSGNRGSENIQYF

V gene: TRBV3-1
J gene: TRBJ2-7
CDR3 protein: CASSHRWGENEQYF

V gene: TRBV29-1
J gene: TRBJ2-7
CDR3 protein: CSVAARDSSYEQYF

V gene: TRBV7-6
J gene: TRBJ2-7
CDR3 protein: CASSPRTGTDKVQYF

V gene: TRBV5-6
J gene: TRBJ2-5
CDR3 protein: CASSLAWDGTSEETQYF

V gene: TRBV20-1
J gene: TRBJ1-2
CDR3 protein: CSARSRDRAPYGYTF

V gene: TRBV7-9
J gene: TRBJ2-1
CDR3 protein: CASTLLAGPGNEQFF

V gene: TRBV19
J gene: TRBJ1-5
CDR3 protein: CASSIGAYHSNQPQHF

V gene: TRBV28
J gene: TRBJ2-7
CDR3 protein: CASRSTSGGPPNEQYF

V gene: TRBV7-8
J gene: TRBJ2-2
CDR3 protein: CASSLGVFRETNTGELFF

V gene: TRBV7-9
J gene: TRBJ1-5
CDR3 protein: CASSPRDNQPQHF

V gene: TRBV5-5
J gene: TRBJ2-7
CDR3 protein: CASSLVARTYEQYF

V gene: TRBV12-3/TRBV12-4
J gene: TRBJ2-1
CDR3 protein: CASIFREGYNEQFF

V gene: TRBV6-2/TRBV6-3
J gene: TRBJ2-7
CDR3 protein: CASIDQGSYEQYF

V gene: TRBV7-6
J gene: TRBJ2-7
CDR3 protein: CASSSPGGGIDEQYF

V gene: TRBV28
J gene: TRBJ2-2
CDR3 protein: CASTPLRHSTGELFF

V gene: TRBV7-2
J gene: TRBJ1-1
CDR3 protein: CASSLWTGHTEAFF

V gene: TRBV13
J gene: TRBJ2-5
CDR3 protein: CASSFNGPQETQYF

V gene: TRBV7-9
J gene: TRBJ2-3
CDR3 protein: CASTTGAHDRTDTQYF

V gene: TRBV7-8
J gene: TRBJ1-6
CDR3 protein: CASSSSTGLYNSPLHF

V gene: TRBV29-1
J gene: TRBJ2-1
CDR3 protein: CSVDPSSYNEQFF

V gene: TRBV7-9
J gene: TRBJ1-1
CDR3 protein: CASSSTSAGNTEAFF

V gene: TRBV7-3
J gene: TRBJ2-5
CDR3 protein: CAGRGGLWYQETQYF

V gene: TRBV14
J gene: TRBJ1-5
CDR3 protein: CASSLGGGRQPQHF

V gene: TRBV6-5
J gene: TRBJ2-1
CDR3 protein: CASSYSIAGAHNEQFF

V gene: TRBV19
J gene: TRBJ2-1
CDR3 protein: CASSPGVNSYNEQFF

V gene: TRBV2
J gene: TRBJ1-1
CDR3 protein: CASSEGPWSNTEAFF

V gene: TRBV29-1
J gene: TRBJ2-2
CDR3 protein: CSVTSGGAKIGELFF

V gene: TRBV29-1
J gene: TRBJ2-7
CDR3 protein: CSVEWPGSYEQYF

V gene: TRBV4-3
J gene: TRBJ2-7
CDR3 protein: CASSRVTGSGEQYF

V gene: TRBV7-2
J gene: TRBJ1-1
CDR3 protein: CASSLWGLNTEAFF

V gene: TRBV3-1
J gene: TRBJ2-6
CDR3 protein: CASSQDPGTGGGGANVLTF

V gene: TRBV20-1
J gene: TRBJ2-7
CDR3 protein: CSARDQDGPSYEQYF

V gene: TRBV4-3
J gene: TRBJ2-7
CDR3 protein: CASSQSFPPGGSPLYEQYF

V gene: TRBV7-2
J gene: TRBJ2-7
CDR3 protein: CASSLTLGPTYDEQYF

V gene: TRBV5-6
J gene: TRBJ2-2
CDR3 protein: CASRINTYWRTDGIGLTGELFF

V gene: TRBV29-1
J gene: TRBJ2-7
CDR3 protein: CSVEQGTSYEQYF

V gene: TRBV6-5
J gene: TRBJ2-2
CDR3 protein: CASTPDRAMNTGELFF

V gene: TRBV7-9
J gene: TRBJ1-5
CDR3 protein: CASSTSGGGQPQHF